This TCR beta chain was sequenced for a study of CD8+ T cells in alopecia areata. J gave up 1 base and V 5 bases, and 2 bases lay outside the gene matches. The germline V gene has CDR1 MNHEY and CDR2 SVGAGI. This CDR3 is 14 amino acids long. Study results and caveats: In lesional scalp, particularly from alopecia totalis/universalis, clonality was higher than in normal scalp.

TCR sequencing used cDNA made by reverse transcription of extracted RNA. Measured with immunoSEQ multiplex PCR; TCRdb has only the in-frame clones, and not every one. The table lists 75,000 to 100,000 clones, over 40% of them singletons, with 0.79% in the top ten. This clone has more than one count but fewer than ten. What it recognizes is unknown. Lesional scalp punch biopsies and peripheral blood came from alopecia areata patients. The J gene is TRBJ2-4, the V gene TRBV6-5; 7 nucleotides agree with TRBD1. Sequenced sample: CD4+ T cells sorted from blood. This sequence originates from a human donor with alopecia areata. The CDR3 DNA reads TGTGCCAGCAGTACGACAGGGGCCAAAAACATTCAGTACTTC. Amino acids: CASSTTGAKNIQYF.